These 29 T cell receptor beta chains originate from one sample sequenced in a study of T cell clonality in common variable immunodeficiency. Using immunoSEQ multiplex PCR, the repertoire was profiled, and TCRdb retains in-frame clones only, with some absent. Recorded here are some 52,000 clones, none singletons. The sample was peripheral blood mononuclear cells. All receptors come from a person aged 18 to 70 in good health.

Many counts were recorded for this clone. This CDR3 is CASNFPNQETQYF. Incomplete CDR3 DNA: TGTGCCAGTAACTTCCCTAACCAAGAGACC. The chain links TRBV19 to TRBJ2-5, with D hard to call. The observed sequence ends 3 residues before the CDR3 terminus, with the missing tail filled in from the germline J gene. V lost 7 bases, J lost 0 bases, and 9 bases lay in between. CDR1 LNHDA and CDR2 SQIVND come from the germline V gene (reference sequence). The CDR3 totals 13 residues.

The table lists this clone with many counts. From the germline J gene comes the end of the CDR3, since the read stops 3 residues before it. V is TRBV5-4 and J is TRBJ2-1, with D possibly TRBD1 on 5 matching bases. This CDR3 has 13 amino acids. CDR1 and CDR2 from the germline V gene are SGHNT and YYREEE (reference sequence). The V end was cut by 2 bases, the J end by 7 bases, with 10 bases between. The covered CDR3 bases are TGTGCCAGCAGCTTTTCAGGGTGGAATGAG. It yields the protein CASSFSGWNE. The CDR3 in full is CASSFSGWNEQFF.

This clone was observed many times. The CDR3 end falls 3 residues outside the read, so it is completed with the germline J gene. V gene TRBV5-5 combines with J gene TRBJ1-2; D is unresolved. CDR3 length: 15 residues. V lost 3 bases to trimming and J lost 4 bases, with 16 bases between them. Germline V gene data show CDR1 as SGHKS and CDR2 as YYEKEE (reference sequence). CDR3 sequence: CASSYERRRGYGYTF. Partial CDR3 DNA: TGTGCCAGCAGCTACGAGAGGAGGCGCGGCTATGGC.

This clone was recorded many times. CDR3 sequence reads: CAITTGINTDTQYF. Incomplete CDR3 DNA: TGTGCCATCACCACAGGAATTAACACAGATACG. The chain is built from TRBV10-3 and TRBJ2-3, with a weak D call TRBD1 (5 bases). The read terminates 3 residues ahead of where the CDR3 ends, so the germline J gene completes it. The CDR3 loop spans 14 amino acids. The V end lost 7 bases, the J end lost 2 bases, and 13 bases lay between the germline ends. Germline CDR1 and CDR2: ENHRY and SYGVKD.

This clone was detected many times. The read halts 3 residues ahead of the CDR3 end, with the missing end drawn from the germline J gene. V gene TRBV20-1 combines with J gene TRBJ2-7; D remains ambiguous. The germline V gene has CDR1 DFQATT and CDR2 SNEGSKA (reference sequence). V lost 3 bases and J lost 2, with 11 bases in between. This CDR3 contains 13 residues. The CDR3 reads CSARRSPTYEQYF. The DNA read from the CDR3 is TGCAGTGCTAGGCGCTCCCCAACCTACGAG.

This clone was seen many times. The sequence runs out 3 residues before the end of the CDR3; the remainder is reconstructed from the germline J gene. This chain joins TRBV20-1 and TRBJ1-4; 10 positions agree with TRBD1. This CDR3 comprises 16 residues. Trimming cost V 1 base and J 7 bases; bases outside gene matches: 9. Germline-derived CDR1 and CDR2 are DFQATT and SNEGSKA (reference sequence). The CDR3 DNA, read in part, is TGCAGTGCTAGAGCTTTCGCGGGACAGGGGAGTGAAAAA. Its protein product is CSARAFAGQGSEK. The complete CDR3 reads CSARAFAGQGSEKLFF.

This clone was detected ten times or more. The DNA ends 3 residues before the CDR3 does, and the rest of the CDR3 is filled in from the germline J gene. V usage is TRBV2 and J usage is TRBJ2-3; 8 nucleotides align to TRBD2. The CDR3 has 14 amino acids. J was trimmed by 2 bases and V by 7 bases; bases with no gene match: 5. The germline V gene encodes CDR1 SNHLY and CDR2 FYNNEI. The sequenced CDR3 bases are TGTGCCAGCATGGCTAGCGGGTTCACAGATACG. Its protein is CASMASGFTDT. Given in full, the CDR3 is CASMASGFTDTQYF.

This clone was observed a few times. The read gets to within 3 residues of the CDR3 end, and the germline J gene fills in the rest. The V gene is TRBV6-2 or TRBV6-3, the J gene TRBJ2-7; 7 bases fit TRBD1. CDR1 is MNHEY and CDR2 is SVGEGT in the germline V gene. Trimming at V came to 6 bases and at J to 0 bases, leaving 5 bases not matched to a gene. This CDR3 spans 14 amino acids. CDR3 DNA (partial): TGTGCCAGCAGCGACGGACAGGACTCCTACGAG. It encodes CASSDGQDSYE. The entire CDR3 protein reads CASSDGQDSYEQYF.

This clone was detected many times. CDR3 residues: CASSRSGRTDTQYF. CDR3 DNA, as far as it was read: TGTGCCAGCAGCCGTAGCGGGAGAACAGATACG. The rearrangement joins TRBV7-2 to TRBJ2-3; 9 nucleotides line up with TRBD2. Read data end 3 residues before the CDR3 end; the end is taken from the germline J gene. The CDR3 is 14 amino acids. Germline CDR1 SGHTA, CDR2 FQGNSA. Losses at the gene ends were 5 bases for V and 3 bases for J; bases not matched to a gene: 3.

This clone appeared a few times. The CDR3 extends 3 residues past the end of the read, so its final part is completed from the germline J gene. Within the sample, other DNA sequences also encode this same CDR3. The chain couples TRBV5-1 to TRBJ2-7; D is unresolved. The length of the CDR3 is 15 residues. Germline V gene lookup returns CDR1 SGHRS and CDR2 YFSETQ. V was clipped by 1 base and J by 1 base, with 12 bases between them. CDR3 DNA, as far as it was read: TGCGCCAGCAGCTTGCCTGGGCAGCCATCCTACGAG. This codes for CASSLPGQPSYE. The CDR3 in its entirety is CASSLPGQPSYEQYF.

This clone appeared many times. The DNA ends 3 residues before the CDR3 does, and the rest of the CDR3 is filled in from the germline J gene. J is TRBJ2-7 and V is TRBV20-1; possible D gene TRBD2, 5 bases. CDR3 length equals 12 residues. Germline V gene sequence: CDR1 DFQATT, CDR2 SNEGSKA (reference sequence). V was trimmed by 3 bases and J by 0 bases, leaving 6 bases between them. The CDR3 reads CSARAGSYEQYF. Incomplete CDR3 DNA: TGCAGTGCTAGGGCGGGCTCCTACGAG.

This clone was detected ten times or more. The junction differs from germline at one of its ends, possibly a read error. The sequence runs out 3 residues before the end of the CDR3; the remainder is reconstructed from the germline J gene. V gene TRBV4-2 combines with J gene TRBJ2-7; D may be TRBD1 (5 bases). The CDR3 extends over 14 amino acids. Germline V gives CDR1 LGHNA, CDR2 YNFKEQ. CDR3 loop: CASSQDTGGYEQYF. The DNA read from the CDR3 is TGCGCCAGCAGCCAAGATACAGGTGGCTACGAG.

This clone was counted ten times or more. The CDR3 goes on 3 residues after the read ends, and that part is filled in from the germline J gene. V usage is TRBV20-1 and J usage is TRBJ1-2; D is ambiguous. Germline values: CDR1 DFQATT, CDR2 SNEGSKA (reference sequence). There are 13 residues in the CDR3. Trimming left V 3 bases short and J 2 bases short, with 10 bases between. CDR3: CSARSGSNYGYTF. Incomplete CDR3 DNA: TGCAGTGCTAGGAGCGGGTCGAACTATGGC.

At least ten counts were recorded for this clone. The read halts 3 residues ahead of the CDR3 end, with the missing end drawn from the germline J gene. V gene TRBV29-1 combines with J gene TRBJ2-7, with D possibly TRBD1 on 6 matching bases. CDR3 length equals 13 residues. Trimming removed 7 bases from V and 4 bases from J, with 17 bases in between. Germline values: CDR1 SQVTM, CDR2 ANQGSEA. The CDR3 protein is CSATAGVGYEQYF. CDR3 bases read: TGCAGCGCCACCGCAGGGGTCGGTTACGAG.

This clone was seen repeatedly, ten times or more. The read is 3 residues too short to cover the CDR3 end, so that end is filled in from the germline J gene. The chain uses TRBV5-4 and TRBJ2-3; D unclear. Trimming pared 2 bases from V and 5 bases from J, leaving 9 bases between. Per the germline V gene, CDR1 is SGHNT and CDR2 is YYREEE (reference sequence). The CDR3 length is 13 residues. CDR3 residues: CASSFTVRDTQYF. The DNA read from the CDR3 is TGTGCCAGCAGCTTTACAGTAAGAGATACG.

This clone was observed at least ten times. The read ends 3 residues before the CDR3 terminus; that terminus is restored from the germline J gene. The J gene is TRBJ2-7, the V gene TRBV20-1; weak D call: TRBD2 (6 bases). Germline V gives CDR1 DFQATT, CDR2 SNEGSKA (reference sequence). V lost 0 bases and J lost 0, with 9 bases in between. The CDR3 is 14 residues long. The chain's CDR3 is CSARDVAVSYEQYF. Incomplete CDR3 DNA: TGCAGTGCTAGAGATGTAGCGGTCTCCTACGAG.

This clone was counted many times. Read coverage stops 3 residues before the CDR3 terminus; the germline J gene supplies the remainder. The rearrangement uses TRBV12-3 or TRBV12-4 and TRBJ1-3, with 9 bases lining up with TRBD1. The CDR3 spans 14 residues. The junction had 5 bases not matched to a gene; V was cut back by 7 bases and J by 4 bases. CDR3: CASTRGQGGNTIYF. Incomplete CDR3 DNA: TGTGCCAGCACAAGGGGACAGGGAGGAAACACC.

This clone was recorded at least ten times. Read coverage stops 3 residues before the CDR3 terminus; the germline J gene supplies the remainder. The chain combines TRBV6-4 with TRBJ2-1, with 8 positions matching TRBD2. V lost 4 bases, J lost 9 bases, and 11 bases stayed unmatched. The CDR3 covers 15 residues. Germline CDR1 reads MRHNA; CDR2 reads SNTAGT. CDR3 sequence reads: CASSAIPTSASEQFF. The sequenced CDR3 bases are TGTGCCAGCAGTGCCATACCGACTAGCGCGAGTGAG.

This clone has ten or more counts. CDR3 region: CASKVRDPNRDNEQFF. Incomplete CDR3 DNA: TGTGCCAGCAAGGTACGGGATCCCAACAGGGACAATGAG. This chain connects TRBV5-4 to TRBJ2-1, with D possibly TRBD1 on 6 matching bases. The CDR3 goes on 3 residues after the read ends, and that part is filled in from the germline J gene. CDR3 size: 16 residues. V was clipped by 6 bases and J by 5 bases, with 21 bases between them. The germline CDR1 and CDR2 sequences are SGHNT and YYREEE (reference sequence).

This clone was observed at least ten times. The CDR3 goes on 3 residues after the read ends, and that part is filled in from the germline J gene. The chain uses TRBV12-3 or TRBV12-4 and TRBJ2-7; possibly TRBD2 for D (6 bases). This CDR3 has 14 amino acids. V was shortened by 6 bases and J by 2 bases, with 14 bases between the two germline ends. The CDR3 sequence is CASSKRVKAYEQYF. The covered CDR3 bases are TGTGCCAGCAGCAAGCGGGTTAAGGCCTACGAG.

This clone has ten or more counts. The observed sequence ends 3 residues before the CDR3 terminus, with the missing tail filled in from the germline J gene. This sequence joins TRBV19 and TRBJ1-2; TRBD1 matches at 7 bases. J was trimmed by 6 bases and V by 8 bases; bases with no gene match: 6. The CDR3 extends over 12 amino acids. Per the germline V gene, CDR1 is LNHDA and CDR2 is SQIVND (reference sequence). The CDR3: CASADRVHGYTF. Partial CDR3 DNA: TGTGCCAGTGCTGACAGGGTCCATGGC.

This clone has just a few counts. The read gets to within 3 residues of the CDR3 end, and the germline J gene fills in the rest. This chain connects TRBV6-2 or TRBV6-3 to TRBJ1-1; the D is unclear. This CDR3 has 14 residues. CDR1 is MNHEY and CDR2 is SVGEGT in the germline V gene. CDR3 DNA, as far as it was read: TGTGCCAGCAGCGTTGAGAGGTCCAAAACCGAA. It codes for CASSVERSKTE. The CDR3 reads in full as CASSVERSKTEAFF.

This clone was found a few times. Here the CDR3 reads CASKGGSQITGELFF. Incomplete CDR3 DNA: TGTGCCAGCAAAGGGGGCAGCCAAATCACCGGGGAG. J is TRBJ2-2 and V is TRBV2; 7 nucleotides align to TRBD1. The read terminates 3 residues ahead of where the CDR3 ends, so the germline J gene completes it. Germline V gene lookup returns CDR1 SNHLY and CDR2 FYNNEI. The length of the CDR3 is 15 residues. Trimming cost V 7 bases and J 4 bases; bases outside gene matches: 9.

This clone was observed many times. The read ends 3 residues before the CDR3 terminus; that terminus is restored from the germline J gene. The V and J genes are TRBV13 and TRBJ2-5; tentatively, D is TRBD2 (6 bases). Germline loops: CDR1 PRHDT, CDR2 FYEKMQ (reference sequence). V was clipped by 0 bases and J by 4 bases, with 12 bases between them. The CDR3 has 15 amino acids. The covered CDR3 bases are TGTGCCAGCAGCTTAGGGTCGGGGGTCCCAGAGACC. It specifies CASSLGSGVPET. The CDR3 as a whole reads CASSLGSGVPETQYF.

This clone was detected many times. The read ends 3 residues early relative to the CDR3; the germline J gene fills the gap. The chain combines TRBV5-1 with TRBJ2-5, with 12 bases that match TRBD1. Germline V CDR1 and CDR2: SGHRS, YFSETQ. This CDR3 has 15 amino acids. V trimming: 0 bases; J trimming: 4 bases; junction bases outside the gene matches: 1. CDR3 protein: CASSLGGQGAETQYF. The sequenced part of the CDR3 DNA is TGCGCCAGCAGCTTGGGGGGACAGGGGGCAGAGACC.

In its sample, this clone was seen many times. Coverage ceases 3 residues before the CDR3 finishes, and the germline J gene fills in the end. The V and J genes are TRBV6-2 or TRBV6-3 and TRBJ2-1; the D is unclear. The CDR3 loop spans 13 amino acids. The germline CDR1 and CDR2 sequences are MNHEY and SVGEGT. V lost 2 bases, J lost 4 bases, and 6 bases lay in between. The CDR3 protein is CASSYTYYNEQFF. Partial CDR3 DNA: TGTGCCAGCAGTTACACCTATTACAATGAG.

This clone turned up a few times. The junction differs from germline at one of its ends, possibly a read error. The read falls 3 residues short of the CDR3 end, and the missing part is taken from the germline J gene. The chain has TRBV7-9 and TRBJ1-1; D is unresolved. Per the germline V gene, CDR1 is SEHNR and CDR2 is FQNEAQ (reference sequence). The CDR3 is 14 residues long. The CDR3 loop reads CASSLEVPNTEAFF. CDR3 DNA, as far as it was read: TGTGCCAGCAGTTTAGAGGTTCCGAACACTGAA.

With regard to this clone: A much larger clone lies a single base off, so this may be a read error. The observed sequence ends 3 residues before the CDR3 terminus, with the missing tail filled in from the germline J gene. The chain combines TRBV6-2 or TRBV6-3 with TRBJ2-5; 7 nucleotides align to TRBD1. The germline V gene has CDR1 MNHEY and CDR2 SVGEGT. This CDR3 is 12 amino acids long. The covered CDR3 bases are TGTGCCAGCAGTCCGTACAGGGGTACC. Translating it yields CASSPYRGT. The whole CDR3 sequence reads CASSPYRGTQYF.

A few counts support this clone. Read data end 3 residues before the CDR3 end; the end is taken from the germline J gene. This chain connects TRBV19 to TRBJ2-7; TRBD2 is a possible D gene (5 bases). Germline V gene sequence: CDR1 LNHDA, CDR2 SQIVND (reference sequence). V lost 1 base and J lost 1, with 11 bases in between. CDR3 length: 15 residues. The CDR3 DNA, read in part, is TGTGCCAGTAGTATAGCTTGGGCGGGTTCCTACGAG. It encodes CASSIAWAGSYE. The full CDR3 protein reads CASSIAWAGSYEQYF.